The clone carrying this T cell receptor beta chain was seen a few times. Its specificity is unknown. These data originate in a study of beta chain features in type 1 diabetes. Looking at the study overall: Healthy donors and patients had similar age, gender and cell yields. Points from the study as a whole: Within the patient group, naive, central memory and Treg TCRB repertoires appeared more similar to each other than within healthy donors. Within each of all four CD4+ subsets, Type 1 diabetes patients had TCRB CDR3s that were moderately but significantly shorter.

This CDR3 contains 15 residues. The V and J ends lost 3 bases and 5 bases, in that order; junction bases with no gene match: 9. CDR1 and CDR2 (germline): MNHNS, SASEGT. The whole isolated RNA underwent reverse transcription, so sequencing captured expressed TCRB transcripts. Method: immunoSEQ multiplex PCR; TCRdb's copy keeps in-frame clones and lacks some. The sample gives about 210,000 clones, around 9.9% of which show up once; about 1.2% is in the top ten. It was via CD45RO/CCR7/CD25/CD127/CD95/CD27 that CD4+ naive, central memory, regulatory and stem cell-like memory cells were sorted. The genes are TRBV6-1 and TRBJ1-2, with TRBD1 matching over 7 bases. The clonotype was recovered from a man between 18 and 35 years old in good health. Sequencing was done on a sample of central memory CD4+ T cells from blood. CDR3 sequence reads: CASSEVRGQPYGYTF. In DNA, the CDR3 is TGTGCCAGCAGTGAGGTGAGGGGACAGCCATATGGCTACACCTTC.